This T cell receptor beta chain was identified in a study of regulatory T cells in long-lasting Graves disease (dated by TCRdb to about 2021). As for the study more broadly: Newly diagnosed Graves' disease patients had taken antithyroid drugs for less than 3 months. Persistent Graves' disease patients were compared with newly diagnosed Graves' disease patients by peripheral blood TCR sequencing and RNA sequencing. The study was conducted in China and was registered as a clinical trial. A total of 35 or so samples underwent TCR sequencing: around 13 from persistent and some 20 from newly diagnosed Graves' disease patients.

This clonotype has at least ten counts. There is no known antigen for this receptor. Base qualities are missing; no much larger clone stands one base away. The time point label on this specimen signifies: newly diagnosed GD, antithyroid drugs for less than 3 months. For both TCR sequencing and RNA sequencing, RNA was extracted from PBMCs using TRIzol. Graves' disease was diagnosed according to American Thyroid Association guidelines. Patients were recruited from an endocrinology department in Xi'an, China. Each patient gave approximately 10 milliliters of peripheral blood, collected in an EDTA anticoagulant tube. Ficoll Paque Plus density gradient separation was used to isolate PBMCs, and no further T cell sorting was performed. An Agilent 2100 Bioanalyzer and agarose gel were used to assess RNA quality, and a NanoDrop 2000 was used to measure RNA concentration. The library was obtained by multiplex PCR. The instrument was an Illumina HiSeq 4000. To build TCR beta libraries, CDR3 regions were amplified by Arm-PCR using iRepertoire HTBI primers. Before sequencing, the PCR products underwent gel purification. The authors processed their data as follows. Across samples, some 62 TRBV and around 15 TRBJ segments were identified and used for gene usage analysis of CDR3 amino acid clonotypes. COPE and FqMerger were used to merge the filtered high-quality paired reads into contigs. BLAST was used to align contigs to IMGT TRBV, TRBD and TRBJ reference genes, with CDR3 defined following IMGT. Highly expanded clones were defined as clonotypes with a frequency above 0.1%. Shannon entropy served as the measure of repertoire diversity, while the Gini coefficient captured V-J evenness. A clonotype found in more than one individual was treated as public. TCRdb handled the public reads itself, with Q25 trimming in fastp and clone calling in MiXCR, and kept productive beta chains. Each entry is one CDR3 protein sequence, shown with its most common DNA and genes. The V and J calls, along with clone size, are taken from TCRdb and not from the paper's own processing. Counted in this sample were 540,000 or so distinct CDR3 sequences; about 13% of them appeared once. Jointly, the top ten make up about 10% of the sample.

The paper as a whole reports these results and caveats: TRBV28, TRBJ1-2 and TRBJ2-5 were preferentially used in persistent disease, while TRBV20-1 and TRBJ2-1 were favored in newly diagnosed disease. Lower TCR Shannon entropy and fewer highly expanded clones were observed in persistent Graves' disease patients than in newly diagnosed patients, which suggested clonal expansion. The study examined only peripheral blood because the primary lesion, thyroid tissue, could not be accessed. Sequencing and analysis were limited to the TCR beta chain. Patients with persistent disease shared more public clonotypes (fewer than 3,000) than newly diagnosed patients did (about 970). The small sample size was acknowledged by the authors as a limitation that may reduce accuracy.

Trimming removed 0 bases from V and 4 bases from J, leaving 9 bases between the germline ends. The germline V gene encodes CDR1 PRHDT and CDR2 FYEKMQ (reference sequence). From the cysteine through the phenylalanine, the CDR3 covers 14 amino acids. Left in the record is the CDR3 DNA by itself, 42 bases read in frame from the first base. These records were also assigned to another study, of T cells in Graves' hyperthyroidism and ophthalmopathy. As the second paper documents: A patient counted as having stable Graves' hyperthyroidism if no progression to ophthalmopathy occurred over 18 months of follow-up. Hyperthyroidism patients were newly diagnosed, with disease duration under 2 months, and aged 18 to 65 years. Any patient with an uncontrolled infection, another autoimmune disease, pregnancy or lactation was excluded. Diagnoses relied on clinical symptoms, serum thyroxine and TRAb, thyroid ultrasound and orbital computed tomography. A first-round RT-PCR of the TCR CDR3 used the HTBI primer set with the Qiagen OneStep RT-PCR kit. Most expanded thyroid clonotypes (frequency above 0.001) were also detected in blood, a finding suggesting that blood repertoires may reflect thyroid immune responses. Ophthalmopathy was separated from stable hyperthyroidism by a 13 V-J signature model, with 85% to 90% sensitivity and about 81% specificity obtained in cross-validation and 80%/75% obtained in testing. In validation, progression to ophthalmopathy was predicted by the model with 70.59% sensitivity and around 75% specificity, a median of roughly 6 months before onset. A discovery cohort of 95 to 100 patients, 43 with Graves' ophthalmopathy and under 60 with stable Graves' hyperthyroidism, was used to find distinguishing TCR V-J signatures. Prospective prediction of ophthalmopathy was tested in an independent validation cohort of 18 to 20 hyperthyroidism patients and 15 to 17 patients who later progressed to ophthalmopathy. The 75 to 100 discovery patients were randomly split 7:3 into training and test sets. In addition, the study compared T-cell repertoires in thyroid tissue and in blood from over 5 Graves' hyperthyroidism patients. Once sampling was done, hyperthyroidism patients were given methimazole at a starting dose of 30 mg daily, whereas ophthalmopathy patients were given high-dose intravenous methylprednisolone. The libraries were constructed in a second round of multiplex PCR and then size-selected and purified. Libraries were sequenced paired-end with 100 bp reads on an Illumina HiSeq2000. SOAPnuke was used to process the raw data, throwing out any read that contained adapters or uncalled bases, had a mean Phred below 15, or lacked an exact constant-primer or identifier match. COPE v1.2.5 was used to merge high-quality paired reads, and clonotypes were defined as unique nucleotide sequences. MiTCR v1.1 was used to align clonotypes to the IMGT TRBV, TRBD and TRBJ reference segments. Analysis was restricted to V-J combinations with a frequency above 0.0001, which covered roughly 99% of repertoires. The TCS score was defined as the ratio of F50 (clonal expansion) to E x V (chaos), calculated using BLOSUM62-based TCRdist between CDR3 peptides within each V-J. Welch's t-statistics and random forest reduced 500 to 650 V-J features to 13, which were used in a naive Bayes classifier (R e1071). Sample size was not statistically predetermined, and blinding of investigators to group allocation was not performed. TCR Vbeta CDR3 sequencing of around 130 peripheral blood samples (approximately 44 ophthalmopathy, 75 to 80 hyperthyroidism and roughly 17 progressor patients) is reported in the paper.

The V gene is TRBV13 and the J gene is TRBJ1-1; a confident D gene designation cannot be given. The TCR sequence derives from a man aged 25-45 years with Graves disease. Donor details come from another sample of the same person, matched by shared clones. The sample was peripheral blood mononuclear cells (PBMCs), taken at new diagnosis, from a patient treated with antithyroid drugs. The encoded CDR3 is CASSLGGRFTEAFF. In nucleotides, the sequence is TGTGCCAGCAGCTTAGGGGGTCGGTTCACTGAAGCTTTCTTT.